The sequence of this T cell receptor beta chain was determined in a study of blood T cell repertoires in COVID-19. For the study at large: COVID-19 samples from acute and convalescent phases originated in the United States, Italy and Spain. The cDNA or gDNA used as material had been derived from T cells, B-cell-depleted T cells, or PBMCs.

Source study methods: Reference gene primer amplification yielded estimated nucleated cell counts. TCRdb's table, derived via immunoSEQ multiplex PCR, lists solely in-frame clones and lacks some. V, J and clone size are those of that table, while D and trimming were read from the DNA. The sample has 300,000 to 400,000 clones, approximately 90% seen once. This CDR3 is 13 amino acids long. V trimming: 6 bases; J trimming: 10 bases; junction bases outside the gene matches: 8. The clonotype comes from a woman aged 18-29 years who had recovered from COVID-19. The chain has TRBV12-3 or TRBV12-4 and TRBJ2-7, with 11 bases that match TRBD2. Material: peripheral blood. Written as DNA, the CDR3 is TGTGCCAGCAGCCTGCTAGCGGGAGGATTACAGTACGTC. This codes for CASSLLAGGLQYV.